This T cell receptor beta chain is from a study of neurological immune-mediated disorders. Over 200 million TCR-beta sequences (from 15-18 subjects) were yielded by each sequencing run. TCRdb re-derived calls from the 5' RACE reads in MiXCR, one entry per CDR3 protein. This table has 55,000 to 70,000 distinct CDR3 sequences, roughly 3% appearing once. This clonotype was recorded at least ten times. This CDR3 is 15 amino acids long. Germline V gene sequence: CDR1 LGHNA, CDR2 YSLEER. V gave up 2 bases and J gave up 8 bases; unmatched junction bases: 10. Sequenced input: PBMCs. This chain joins TRBV4-3 and TRBJ1-2; 8 bases agree with TRBD1. This receptor was identified in a woman aged 50 to 60 with multiple sclerosis. The CDR3 DNA reads TGCGCCAGCAGCCAAACGACAGGGGCCTCGAGAGGCTACACCTTC. This gives the protein CASSQTTGASRGYTF.